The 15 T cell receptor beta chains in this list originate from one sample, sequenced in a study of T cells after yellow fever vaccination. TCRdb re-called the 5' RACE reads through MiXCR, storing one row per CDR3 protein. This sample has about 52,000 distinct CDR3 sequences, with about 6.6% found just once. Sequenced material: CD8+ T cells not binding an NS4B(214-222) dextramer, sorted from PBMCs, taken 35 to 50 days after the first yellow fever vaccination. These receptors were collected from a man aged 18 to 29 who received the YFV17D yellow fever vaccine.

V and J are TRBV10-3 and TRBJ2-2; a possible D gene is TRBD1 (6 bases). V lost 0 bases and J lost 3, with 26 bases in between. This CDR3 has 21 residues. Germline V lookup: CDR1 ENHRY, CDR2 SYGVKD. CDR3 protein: CAISESTPGQGAILYTGELFF. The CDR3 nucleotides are TGTGCCATCAGTGAGTCTACCCCGGGACAAGGAGCCATTCTGTACACCGGGGAGCTGTTTTTT.

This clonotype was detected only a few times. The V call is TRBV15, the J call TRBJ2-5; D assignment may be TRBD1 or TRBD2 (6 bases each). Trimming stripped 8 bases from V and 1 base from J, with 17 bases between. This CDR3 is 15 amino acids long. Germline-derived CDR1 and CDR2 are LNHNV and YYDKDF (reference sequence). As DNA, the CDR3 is TGTGCCACCTCAGAGGGCACGGGGGCCCAAGAGACCCAGTACTTC. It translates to CATSEGTGAQETQYF. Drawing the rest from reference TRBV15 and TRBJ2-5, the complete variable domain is DAMVIQNPRYQVTQFGKPVTLSCSQTLNHNVMYWYQQKSSQAPKLLFHYYDKDFNNEADTPDNFQSRRPNTSFCFLDIRSPGLGDTAMYLCATSEGTGAQETQYFGPGTRLLVL.

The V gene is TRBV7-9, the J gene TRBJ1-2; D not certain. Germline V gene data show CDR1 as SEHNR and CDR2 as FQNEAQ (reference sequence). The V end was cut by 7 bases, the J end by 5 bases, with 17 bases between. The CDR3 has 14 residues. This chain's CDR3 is CASTLSPLGYGYTF. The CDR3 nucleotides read TGTGCCAGCACCCTCTCGCCGCTGGGATATGGCTACACCTTC.

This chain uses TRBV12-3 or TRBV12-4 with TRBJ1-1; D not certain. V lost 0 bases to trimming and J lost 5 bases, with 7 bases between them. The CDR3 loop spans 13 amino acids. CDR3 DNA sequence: TGTGCCAGCAGTTTAGCGCTTCTGACTGAAGCTTTCTTT. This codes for CASSLALLTEAFF.

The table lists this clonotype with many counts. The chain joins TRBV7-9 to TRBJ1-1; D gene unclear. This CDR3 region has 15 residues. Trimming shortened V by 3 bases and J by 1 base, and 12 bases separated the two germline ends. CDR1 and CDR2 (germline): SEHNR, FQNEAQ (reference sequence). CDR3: CASSFLTEGNTEAFF. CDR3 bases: TGTGCCAGCAGCTTTCTGACTGAAGGGAACACTGAAGCTTTCTTT.

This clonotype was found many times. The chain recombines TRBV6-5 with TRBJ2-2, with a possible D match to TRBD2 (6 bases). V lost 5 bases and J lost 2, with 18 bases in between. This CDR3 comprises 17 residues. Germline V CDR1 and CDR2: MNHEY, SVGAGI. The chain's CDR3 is CASSLTRDGGNTGELFF. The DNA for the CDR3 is TGTGCCAGCAGTCTCACCCGGGACGGGGGAAACACCGGGGAGCTGTTTTTT.

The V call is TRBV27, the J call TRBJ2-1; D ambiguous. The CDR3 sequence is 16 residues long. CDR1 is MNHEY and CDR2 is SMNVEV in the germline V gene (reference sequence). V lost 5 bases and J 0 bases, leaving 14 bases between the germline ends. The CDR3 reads CASSPSPASSYNEQFF. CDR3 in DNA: TGTGCCAGCAGTCCTTCGCCTGCGAGCTCCTACAATGAGCAGTTCTTC.

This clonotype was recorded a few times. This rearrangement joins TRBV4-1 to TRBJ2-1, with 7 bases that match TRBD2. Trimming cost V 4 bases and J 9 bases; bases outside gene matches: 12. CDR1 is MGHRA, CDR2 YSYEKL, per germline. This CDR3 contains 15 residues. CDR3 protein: CASSPTPGSGTEQFF. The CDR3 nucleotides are TGCGCCAGCAGCCCCACCCCGGGGAGCGGGACTGAGCAGTTCTTC.

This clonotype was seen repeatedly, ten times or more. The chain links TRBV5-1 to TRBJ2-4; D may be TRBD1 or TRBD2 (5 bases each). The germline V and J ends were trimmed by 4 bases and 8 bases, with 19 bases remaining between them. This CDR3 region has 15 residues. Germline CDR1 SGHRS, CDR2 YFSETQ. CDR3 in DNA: TGCGCCAGCAGCATCCTAGGGGCCGGAGGAGACATTCAGTACTTC. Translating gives CASSILGAGGDIQYF.

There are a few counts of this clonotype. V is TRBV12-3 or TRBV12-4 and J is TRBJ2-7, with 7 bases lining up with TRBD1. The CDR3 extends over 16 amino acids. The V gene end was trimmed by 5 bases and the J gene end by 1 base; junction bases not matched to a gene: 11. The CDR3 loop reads CASSTQTGLTSYEQYF. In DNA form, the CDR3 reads TGTGCCAGCAGTACCCAGACAGGGCTTACTTCCTACGAGCAGTACTTC.

The CDR3 spells CASSSGTGLKETQYF. The CDR3 DNA follows: TGTGCCAGTAGCTCCGGGACAGGACTTAAAGAGACCCAGTACTTC. The gene calls are TRBV19 and TRBJ2-5; 8 bases align to TRBD1. CDR1 and CDR2 from the germline V gene are LNHDA and SQIVND (reference sequence). The CDR3 length is 15 residues. The ends lost 6 bases at V and 3 bases at J; junction bases unmatched: 9. Full variable domain (outside the CDR3, taken from reference TRBV19 and TRBJ2-5): DGGITQSPKYLFRKEGQNVTLSCEQNLNHDAMYWYRQDPGQGLRLIYYSQIVNDFQKGDIAEGYSVSREKKESFPLTVTSAQKNPTAFYLCASSSGTGLKETQYFGPGTRLLVL.

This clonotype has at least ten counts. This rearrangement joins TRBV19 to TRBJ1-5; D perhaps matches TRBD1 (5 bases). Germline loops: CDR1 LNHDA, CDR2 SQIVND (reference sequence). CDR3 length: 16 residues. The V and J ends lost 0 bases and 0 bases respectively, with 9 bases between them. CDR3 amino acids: CASSIDRGSSNQPQHF. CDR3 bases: TGTGCCAGTAGTATAGATCGGGGGTCTAGCAATCAGCCCCAGCATTTT. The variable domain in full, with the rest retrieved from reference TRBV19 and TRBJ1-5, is DGGITQSPKYLFRKEGQNVTLSCEQNLNHDAMYWYRQDPGQGLRLIYYSQIVNDFQKGDIAEGYSVSREKKESFPLTVTSAQKNPTAFYLCASSIDRGSSNQPQHFGDGTRLSIL.

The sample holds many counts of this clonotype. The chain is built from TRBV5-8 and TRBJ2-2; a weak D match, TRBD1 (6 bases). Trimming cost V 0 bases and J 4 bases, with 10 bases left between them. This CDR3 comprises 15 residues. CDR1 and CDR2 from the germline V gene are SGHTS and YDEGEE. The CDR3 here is CASSLGFRGTGELFF. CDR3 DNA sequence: TGTGCCAGCAGCTTGGGGTTCAGGGGCACCGGGGAGCTGTTTTTT. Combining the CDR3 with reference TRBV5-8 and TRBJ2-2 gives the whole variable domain EAGVTQSPTHLIKTRGQQATLRCSPISGHTSVYWYQQALGLGLQFLLWYDEGEERNRGNFPPRFSGRQFPNYSSELNVNALELEDSALYLCASSLGFRGTGELFFGEGSRLTVL.

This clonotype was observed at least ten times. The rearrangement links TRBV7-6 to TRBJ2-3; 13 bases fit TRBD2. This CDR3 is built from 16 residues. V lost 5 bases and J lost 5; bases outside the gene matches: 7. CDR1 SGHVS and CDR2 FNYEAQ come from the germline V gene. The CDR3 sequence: CASSGRLAGGGDTQYF. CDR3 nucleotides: TGTGCCAGCAGCGGCCGACTAGCGGGGGGTGGAGATACGCAGTATTTT.

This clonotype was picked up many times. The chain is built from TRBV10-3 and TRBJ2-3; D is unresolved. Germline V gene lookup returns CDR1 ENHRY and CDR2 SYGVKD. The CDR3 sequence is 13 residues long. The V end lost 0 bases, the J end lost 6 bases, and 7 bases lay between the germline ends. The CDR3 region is CAISESDGDTQYF. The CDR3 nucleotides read TGTGCCATCAGTGAGTCGGATGGTGATACGCAGTATTTT.